This T cell receptor beta chain was identified during a study of cytomegalovirus exposure and HLA in healthy donors (dated by TCRdb to about 2017). In terms of the full investigation: The roughly 670 repertoires of the first cohort and the approximately 130 validation repertoires were produced on the same platform, according to a later analysis. The study was designed to test whether signatures of past pathogen exposure could be identified by cataloging public T cell receptors. Besides the first cohort of more than 650 subjects, a separate validation cohort made up of 120 different subjects was used. To predict cytomegalovirus infection status, the study brought together high-throughput TCR immunosequencing, statistical association of individual TCRs with disease status, and machine learning. Study-wide findings and limitations: A later analysis lacked HLA typing for the validation cohort, so it scored co-occurrence in that cohort across all 110 or so repertoires. According to the authors, the approach could potentially be generalized to other disease states and immunological phenotypes. In vitro tests confirmed that a few of the cytomegalovirus-associated TCR beta chains recognize cytomegalovirus antigens. The classifier was reported to diagnose cytomegalovirus status with high specificity and sensitivity in both the original cohort and the validation cohort. In a later analysis, TCRs clustered in the first cohort were found to also tend to co-occur in the 120 validation repertoires, with about 93% of cluster scores above 0. The study listed around 160 TCR beta chains as associated with cytomegalovirus. Most TCR sequences were seen in very few donors, while some public TCRs were found in many individuals.

The donors belonged to the validation cohort of roughly 120 subjects, which was separate from the roughly 670-subject first cohort. Library preparation used the immunoSEQ multiplex PCR assay. The published analysis was carried out like this. A statistical classification framework was built for diagnosing cytomegalovirus status from the catalog of TCR beta chain sequences. Held by TCRdb, this immuneACCESS table contains in-frame sequences only and omits some clones. Under half of the omission traces to an unresolved V gene where checked; the cause of the rest is unknown. V and J calls and clone size are as listed in that table; D and trimming were resolved from the DNA. The table for this sample lists 240,000 or so clones; around 88% of them were counted only once. The ten largest clones add up to 0.95% to 1.5% of the sample. Concerning this clone itself: Its antigen target is currently unknown. The sample holds no much larger clone one base away, and base qualities are not on file.

Material: PBMCs. This receptor was taken from a woman aged 25 to 39 in good health and CMV-seropositive.

At the DNA level, the sequence is TGTGCCAGCAGTACAGGGACAAAGACGAATACGCAGTATTTT. This gives the protein CASSTGTKTNTQYF. The chain joins TRBV6-5 to TRBJ2-3; possibly the D gene is TRBD1, per 6 matching bases. A distance of 16 bases separates the germline ends of V and J, which lose 5 bases and 7 bases respectively. The germline V gene supplies CDR1 MNHEY and CDR2 SVGAGI. The CDR3 goes from the cysteine to the phenylalanine over 14 residues. The DNA shown is the 42-base CDR3, in frame from base 1.